Listed below are T cell receptor beta chains from one sample, sequenced in a study of cytomegalovirus exposure and HLA in healthy donors. Method: immunoSEQ multiplex PCR; TCRdb's copy keeps in-frame clones and lacks some. The profile shows roughly 130,000 clones, roughly 80% of them singletons. The sample consisted of PBMCs. Receptors originate from a woman between 45 and 65 years old in good health and CMV-seropositive. CDR3s include the opening cysteine and the closing phenylalanine or tryptophan. A D gene is named only where the DNA matches it firmly. Not every row has a clone size; where given, it reads once, few, many or a size class.

.	TRBD1	TRBJ1-4	TRBV11-2	CASRPAGTGYGKLFF	TGTGCCAGCAGACCTGCCGGGACAGGGTATGGAAAACTGTTTTTT
.	.	TRBJ2-2	TRBV7-3	CASRQNTGELFF	TGTGCCAGCAGACAGAACACCGGGGAGCTGTTTTTT
.	TRBD1	TRBJ2-7	TRBV30	CACLPDRASYEQCF	TGTGCCTGCCTTCCGGACAGGGCATCCTACGAGCAGTGCTTC
.	TRBD1	TRBJ2-1	TRBV9	CASSADRGSYNEQFF	TGTGCCAGCAGCGCCGACAGGGGGTCCTACAATGAGCAGTTCTTC
.	TRBD2	TRBJ2-3	TRBV7-2	CASTVKLAGGRVTQYF	TGTGCCAGCACCGTAAAATTAGCGGGGGGGCGCGTTACGCAGTATTTT
.	.	TRBJ2-7	TRBV5-4	CASSFGIQYEQYF	TGTGCCAGCAGCTTTGGCATACAGTACGAGCAGTACTTC
.	.	TRBJ2-1	TRBV11-1	CASSFDPGTPTENEQFF	TGTGCCAGCAGCTTCGACCCCGGGACACCAACGGAAAACGAGCAGTTCTTC
.	.	TRBJ1-1	TRBV30	CAWSVIPGTEAFF	TGTGCCTGGAGTGTAATTCCAGGGACTGAAGCTTTCTTT
.	.	TRBJ2-3	TRBV2	CASTVQGLSTDTQYF	TGTGCCAGCACTGTTCAGGGGCTGAGCACAGATACGCAGTATTTT
.	TRBD2	TRBJ2-7	TRBV28	CASNRLAGAYEQYF	TGTGCCAGCAACAGACTAGCGGGGGCCTACGAGCAGTACTTC
few	TRBD1	TRBJ1-5	TRBV19	CASQTGGSNQPQHF	TGTGCCAGTCAAACAGGGGGCTCGAATCAGCCCCAGCATTTT
.	.	TRBJ2-3	TRBV2	CASSDLVGATDMQYF	TGTGCCAGCAGTGATCTGGTTGGGGCAACAGATATGCAGTATTTT
once	TRBD2	TRBJ2-2	TRBV5-1	CASSPLAGANTGELFF	TGCGCCAGCAGCCCGTTAGCGGGGGCGAACACCGGGGAGCTGTTTTTT
.	TRBD1	TRBJ2-7	TRBV7-9	CASSTLFNMRTGYEQYF	TGTGCCAGCAGCACCCTCTTTAACATGAGGACAGGGTACGAGCAGTACTTC
once	.	TRBJ1-1	TRBV12-5	CASGPLPGTEAFF	TGTGCTAGTGGTCCTCTACCCGGGACTGAAGCTTTCTTT
once	TRBD1	TRBJ1-2	TRBV6-6	CASSTTGLDYGYTF	TGTGCCAGCAGTACGACAGGGCTGGACTATGGCTACACCTTC
once	.	TRBJ2-3	TRBV30	CAWSVLGTDTQYF	TGTGCCTGGAGTGTACTGGGCACAGATACGCAGTATTTT
.	TRBD1	TRBJ2-7	TRBV12-5	CASGSRTGVSYEQYF	TGTGCTAGTGGTTCTCGGACAGGGGTATCCTACGAGCAGTACTTC